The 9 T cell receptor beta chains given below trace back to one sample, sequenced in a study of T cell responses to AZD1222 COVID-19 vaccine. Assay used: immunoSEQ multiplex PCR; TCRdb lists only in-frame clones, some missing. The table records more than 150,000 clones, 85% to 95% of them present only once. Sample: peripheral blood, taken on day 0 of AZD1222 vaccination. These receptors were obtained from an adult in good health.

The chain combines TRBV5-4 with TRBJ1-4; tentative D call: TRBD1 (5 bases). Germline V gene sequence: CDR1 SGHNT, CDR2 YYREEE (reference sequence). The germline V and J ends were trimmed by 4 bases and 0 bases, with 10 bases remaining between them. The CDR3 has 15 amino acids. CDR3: CASSPRGTTNEKLFF. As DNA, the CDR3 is TGTGCCAGCAGCCCCCGGGGGACAACTAATGAAAAACTGTTTTTT. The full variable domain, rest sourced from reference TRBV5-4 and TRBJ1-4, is ETGVTQSPTHLIKTRGQQVTLRCSSQSGHNTVSWYQQALGQGPQFIFQYYREEENGRGNFPPRFSGLQFPNYSSELNVNALELDDSALYLCASSPRGTTNEKLFFGSGTQLSVL.

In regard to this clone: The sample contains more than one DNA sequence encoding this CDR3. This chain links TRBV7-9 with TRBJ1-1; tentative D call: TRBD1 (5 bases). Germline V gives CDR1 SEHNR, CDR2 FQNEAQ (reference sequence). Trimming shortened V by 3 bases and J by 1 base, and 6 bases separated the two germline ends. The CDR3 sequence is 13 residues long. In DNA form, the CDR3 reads TGTGCCAGCAGCTTTCAGGGGAACACTGAAGCTTTCTTT. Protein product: CASSFQGNTEAFF.

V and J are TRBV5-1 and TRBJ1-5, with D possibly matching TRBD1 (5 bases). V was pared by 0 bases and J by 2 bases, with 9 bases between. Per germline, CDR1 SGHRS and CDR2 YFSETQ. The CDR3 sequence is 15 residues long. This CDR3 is CASSLAGGGNQPQHF. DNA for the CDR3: TGCGCCAGCAGCTTGGCCGGGGGTGGCAATCAGCCCCAGCATTTT.

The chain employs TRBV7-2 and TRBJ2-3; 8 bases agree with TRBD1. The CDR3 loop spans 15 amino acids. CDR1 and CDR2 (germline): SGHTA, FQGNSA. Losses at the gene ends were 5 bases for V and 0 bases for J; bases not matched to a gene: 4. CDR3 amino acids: CASSRDRTSTDTQYF. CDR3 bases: TGTGCCAGCAGCCGGGACAGGACAAGCACAGATACGCAGTATTTT.

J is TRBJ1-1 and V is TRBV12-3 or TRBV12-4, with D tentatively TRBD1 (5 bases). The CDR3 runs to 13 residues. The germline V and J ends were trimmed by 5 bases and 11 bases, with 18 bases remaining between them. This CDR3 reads CASSGGLLEGAFF. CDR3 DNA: TGTGCCAGCAGTGGGGGACTGCTAGAAGGGGCTTTCTTT.

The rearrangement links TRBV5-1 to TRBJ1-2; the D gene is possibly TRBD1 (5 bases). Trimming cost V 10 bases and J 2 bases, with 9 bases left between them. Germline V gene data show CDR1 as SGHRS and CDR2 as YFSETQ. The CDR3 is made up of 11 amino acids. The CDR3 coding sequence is TGCGCCTGGAAGGGGAACTATGGCTACACCTTC. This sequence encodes CAWKGNYGYTF.

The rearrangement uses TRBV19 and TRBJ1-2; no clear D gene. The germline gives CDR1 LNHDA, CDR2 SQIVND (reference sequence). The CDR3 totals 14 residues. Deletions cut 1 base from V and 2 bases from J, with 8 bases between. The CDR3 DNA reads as TGTGCCAGTAGTATAGGTGGCAGAAACTATGGCTACACCTTC. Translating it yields CASSIGGRNYGYTF.

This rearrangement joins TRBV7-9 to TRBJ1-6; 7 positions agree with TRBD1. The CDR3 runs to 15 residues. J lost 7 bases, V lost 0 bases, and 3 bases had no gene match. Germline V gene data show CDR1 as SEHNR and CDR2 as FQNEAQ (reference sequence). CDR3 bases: TGTGCCAGCAGCTTAGCGGGACAGCCCAATTCACCCCTCCACTTT. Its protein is CASSLAGQPNSPLHF.

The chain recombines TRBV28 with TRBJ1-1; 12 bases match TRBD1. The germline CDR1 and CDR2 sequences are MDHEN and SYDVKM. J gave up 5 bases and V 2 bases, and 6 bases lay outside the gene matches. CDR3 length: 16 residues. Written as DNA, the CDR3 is TGTGCCAGCAGTTTAGGGACAGGGGGCGCGGAAACTGAAGCTTTCTTT. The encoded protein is CASSLGTGGAETEAFF.